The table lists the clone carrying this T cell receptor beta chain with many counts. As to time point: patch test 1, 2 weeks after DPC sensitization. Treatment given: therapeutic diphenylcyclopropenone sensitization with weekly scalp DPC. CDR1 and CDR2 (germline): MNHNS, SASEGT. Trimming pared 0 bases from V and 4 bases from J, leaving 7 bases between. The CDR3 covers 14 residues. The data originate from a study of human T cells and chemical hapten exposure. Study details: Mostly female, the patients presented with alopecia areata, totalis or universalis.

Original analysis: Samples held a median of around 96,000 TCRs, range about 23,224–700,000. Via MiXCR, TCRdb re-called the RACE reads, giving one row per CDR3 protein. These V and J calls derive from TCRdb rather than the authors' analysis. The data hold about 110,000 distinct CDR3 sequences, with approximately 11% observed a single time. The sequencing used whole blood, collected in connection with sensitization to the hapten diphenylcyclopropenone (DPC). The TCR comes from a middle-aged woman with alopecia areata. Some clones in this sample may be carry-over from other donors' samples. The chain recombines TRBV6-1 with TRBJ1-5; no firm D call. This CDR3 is CASSEAPGNQPQHF. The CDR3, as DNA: TGTGCCAGCAGTGAAGCGCCGGGAAATCAGCCCCAGCATTTT.